This T cell receptor (beta chain) was identified in a study of CD8+ T cells in alopecia areata. Noted treatment: oral pan-JAK inhibitor, 5-10 mg twice daily. Collection of lesional scalp punch biopsies and peripheral blood was performed in alopecia areata patients. Sequencing relied on a cDNA template that was reverse transcribed from extracted RNA. Sequencing used immunoSEQ multiplex PCR; TCRdb keeps in-frame clones, though not all of them. This table holds fewer than 350,000 clones, 58% found once. The CDR3 loop spans 15 amino acids. V trimming: 4 bases; J trimming: 3 bases; junction bases outside the gene matches: 7. Germline loops: CDR1 SGHRS, CDR2 YFSETQ.

The chain is built from TRBV5-1 and TRBJ1-1; 9 nucleotides align to TRBD1. The sequence derives from a human donor with alopecia areata. This specimen consisted of CD4+ T cells sorted from blood, obtained at week 24, from a patient treated with tofacitinib. The CDR3 loop reads CASSQPGQGHTEAFF. In DNA form, the CDR3 reads TGCGCCAGCAGCCAACCGGGACAGGGTCACACTGAAGCTTTCTTT.